This TCR beta chain originates from a study of T-cell memory formation after mild COVID-19. Study as a whole: Most TCR clusters belonged to a single donor.

Germline V gene sequence: CDR1 SNHLY, CDR2 FYNNEI. The CDR3 has 15 residues. The V end lost 7 bases, the J end lost 0 bases, and 13 bases lay between the germline ends. This clonotype was counted between two and nine times. What it binds is unknown. The study, taken as a whole, reports: While clones contracting from day 15 to 85 were balanced between CD4 and CD8, later expanders leaned CD4+. Contracting CD4+ clones sat mainly in CM and EM; CD8+ in EMRA.

MiXCR was run by TCRdb on the 5' RACE reads, yielding one entry per CDR3 protein. The sample consists of about 340,000 distinct CDR3 sequences, about an eighth of them appearing once. This sequence joins TRBV2 and TRBJ1-3; no clear D. The material sequenced was PBMCs or a T cell subset sorted from them (not recorded which). This sequence originates from a man aged 18 to 30 who had mild COVID-19 (a few samples of this study predate the infection). Cell type and time point are not known. CDR3 region: CASISDGDSGNTIYF. Here the CDR3 DNA reads TGTGCCAGCATTTCGGACGGGGACTCTGGAAACACCATATATTTT.